This TCR beta chain was identified in a study of beta chain features in type 1 diabetes. Broader study findings: In all four CD4+ subsets, TCRB CDR3 length was significantly, moderately reduced in type 1 diabetes.

With respect to this clone: Its antigen remains unknown.

The length of the CDR3 is 15 residues. CDR1 is KGHSH and CDR2 is LQKENI in the germline V gene. Trimming stripped 3 bases from V and 0 bases from J, with 9 bases between. As every portion of the isolated RNA was reverse transcribed, the sequencing read expressed TCRB transcripts. This table comes from immunoSEQ multiplex PCR, and its TCRdb copy is limited to in-frame clones, with some not included. This sample has some 900,000 clones, with about a sixth found just once. Sequencing was carried out using naive CD4+ T cells from blood. The TCR originated in a woman younger than 30 in good health. This chain joins TRBV18 and TRBJ1-5; perhaps TRBD1 as D (6 bases). The CDR3 region is CASSPSGVSNQPQHF. The CDR3 coding sequence is TGTGCCAGCTCACCGTCAGGGGTTAGCAATCAGCCCCAGCATTTT.